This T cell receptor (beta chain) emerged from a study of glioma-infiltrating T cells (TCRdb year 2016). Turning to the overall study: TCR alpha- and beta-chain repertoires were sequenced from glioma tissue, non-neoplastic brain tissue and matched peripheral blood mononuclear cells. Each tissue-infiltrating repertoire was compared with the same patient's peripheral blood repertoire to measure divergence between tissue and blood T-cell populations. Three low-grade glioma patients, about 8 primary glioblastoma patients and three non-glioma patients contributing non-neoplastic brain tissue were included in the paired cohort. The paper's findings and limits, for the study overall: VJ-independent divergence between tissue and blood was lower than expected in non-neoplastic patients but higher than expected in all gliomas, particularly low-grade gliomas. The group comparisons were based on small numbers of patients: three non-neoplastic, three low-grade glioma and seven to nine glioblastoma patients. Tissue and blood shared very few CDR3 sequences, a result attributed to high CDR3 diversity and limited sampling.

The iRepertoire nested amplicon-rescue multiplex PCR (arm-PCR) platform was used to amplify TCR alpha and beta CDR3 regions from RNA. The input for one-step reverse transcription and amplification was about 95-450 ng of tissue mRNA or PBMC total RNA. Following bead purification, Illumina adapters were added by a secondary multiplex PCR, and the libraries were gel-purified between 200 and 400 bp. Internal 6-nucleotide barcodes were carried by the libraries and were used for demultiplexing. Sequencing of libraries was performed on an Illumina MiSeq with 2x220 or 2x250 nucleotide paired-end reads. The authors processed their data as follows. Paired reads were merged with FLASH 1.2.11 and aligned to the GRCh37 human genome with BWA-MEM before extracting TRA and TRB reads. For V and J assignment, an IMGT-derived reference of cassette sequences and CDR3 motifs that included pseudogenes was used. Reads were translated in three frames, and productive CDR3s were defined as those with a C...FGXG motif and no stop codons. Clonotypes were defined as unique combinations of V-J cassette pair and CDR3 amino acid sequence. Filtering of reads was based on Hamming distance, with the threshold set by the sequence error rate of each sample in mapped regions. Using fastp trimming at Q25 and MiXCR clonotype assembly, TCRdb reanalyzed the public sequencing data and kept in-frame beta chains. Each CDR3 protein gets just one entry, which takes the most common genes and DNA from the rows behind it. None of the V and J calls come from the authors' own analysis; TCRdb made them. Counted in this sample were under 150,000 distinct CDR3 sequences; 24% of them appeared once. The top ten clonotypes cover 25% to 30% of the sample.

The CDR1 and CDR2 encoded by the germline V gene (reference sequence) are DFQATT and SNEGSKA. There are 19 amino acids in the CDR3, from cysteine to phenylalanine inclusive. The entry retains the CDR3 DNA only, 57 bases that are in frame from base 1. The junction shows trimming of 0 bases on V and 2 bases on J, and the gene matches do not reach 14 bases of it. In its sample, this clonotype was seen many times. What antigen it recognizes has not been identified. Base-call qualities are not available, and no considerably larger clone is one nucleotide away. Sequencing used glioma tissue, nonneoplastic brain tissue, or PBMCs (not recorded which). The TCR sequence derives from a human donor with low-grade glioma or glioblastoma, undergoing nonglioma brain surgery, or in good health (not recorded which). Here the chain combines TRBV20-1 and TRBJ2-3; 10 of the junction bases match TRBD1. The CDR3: CSARDQGQGTGFHTDTQYF. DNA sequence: TGCAGTGCTAGAGATCAGGGACAGGGGACGGGGTTCCACACAGATACGCAGTATTTT.